This is a list of T cell receptor beta chains from one sample in a study of beta chain features in type 1 diabetes. The protocol was immunoSEQ multiplex PCR, while the TCRdb copy is restricted to in-frame clones and leaves out a portion. The sample lists 15,000 to 19,000 clones, around two fifths occurring once. Sequencing was performed on stem cell memory CD4+ T cells from blood. Receptors originate from a woman aged 40 to 49 in good health. Both conserved end residues are part of each CDR3. The D gene is left open where the match is weak. Clone size is not always given. Where it is, it says once, few, many or a class for expanded clones.

D: -; J: TRBJ1-2; V: TRBV12-5; length: 13; size: -; CDR3: CASGLVNGRDSCF; DNA: TGTGCTAGTGGTTTGGTAAATGGCAGGGACTCTTGCTTC
D: -; J: TRBJ2-1; V: TRBV4-1; length: 16; size: -; CDR3: CASSPRRDRSNNEQFF; DNA: TGCGCCAGCAGCCCCCGCCGTGACAGAAGTAACAATGAGCAGTTCTTC
D: -; J: TRBJ2-6; V: TRBV25-1; length: 15; size: few; CDR3: CASNSPGAGANVLTF; DNA: TGTGCCAGCAACTCACCAGGGGCTGGGGCCAACGTCCTGACTTTC
D: -; J: TRBJ2-5; V: TRBV6-5; length: 13; size: -; CDR3: CASSSFGAETQYF; DNA: TGTGCCAGCAGTTCTTTTGGGGCAGAGACCCAGTACTTC
D: -; J: TRBJ2-7; V: TRBV18; length: 15; size: -; CDR3: CASSERTTRTYEQYF; DNA: TGTGCCAGCTCGGAGAGGACAACCCGTACCTACGAGCAGTACTTC
D: -; J: TRBJ2-7; V: TRBV29-1; length: 12; size: medium-sized; CDR3: CSVEEGGYEQYF; DNA: TGCAGCGTTGAAGAAGGAGGCTACGAGCAGTACTTC
D: TRBD1; J: TRBJ1-1; V: TRBV10-3; length: 14; size: few; CDR3: CAIGAGQGNTEAFF; DNA: TGTGCCATCGGGGCGGGACAGGGGAACACTGAAGCTTTCTTT
D: TRBD1; J: TRBJ2-6; V: TRBV29-1; length: 14; size: -; CDR3: CSVDTGAGANVLTF; DNA: TGCAGCGTTGACACAGGGGCTGGGGCCAACGTCCTGACTTTC
D: TRBD1; J: TRBJ1-1; V: TRBV5-1; length: 16; size: -; CDR3: CASSLGQGEESTEAFF; DNA: TGCGCCAGCAGCTTGGGGCAGGGGGAGGAGAGCACTGAAGCTTTCTTT
D: TRBD1; J: TRBJ1-1; V: TRBV7-9; length: 13; size: -; CDR3: CASSYYRGSEAFF; DNA: TGTGCCAGCAGCTATTACAGGGGGTCTGAAGCTTTCTTT
D: -; J: TRBJ2-7; V: TRBV6-6; length: 15; size: -; CDR3: CASSPIEAVAYEQYF; DNA: TGTGCCAGCAGCCCTATAGAGGCGGTAGCCTACGAGCAGTACTTC
D: TRBD2; J: TRBJ2-5; V: TRBV9; length: 15; size: few; CDR3: CASSSSSGGRETQYF; DNA: TGTGCCAGCAGCTCCTCCTCGGGGGGGCGAGAGACCCAGTACTTC
D: TRBD1; J: TRBJ1-5; V: TRBV2; length: 14; size: few; CDR3: CASSPDRGNQPQHF; DNA: TGTGCCAGCAGCCCGGACAGGGGCAATCAGCCCCAGCATTTT
D: TRBD1; J: TRBJ1-3; V: TRBV13; length: 17; size: few; CDR3: CASSPRQGSSSGNTIYF; DNA: TGTGCCAGCAGCCCCCGACAGGGGTCGAGCTCTGGAAACACCATATATTTT
D: -; J: TRBJ1-1; V: TRBV7-2; length: 13; size: -; CDR3: CASSRQLNTEAFF; DNA: TGTGCCAGCAGCAGACAGCTGAACACTGAAGCTTTCTTT
D: TRBD2; J: TRBJ2-2; V: TRBV7-9; length: 16; size: few; CDR3: CASSGGRTRVSGELFF; DNA: TGTGCCAGCAGCGGGGGACGGACTAGAGTCTCCGGGGAGCTGTTTTTT
D: TRBD1; J: TRBJ2-1; V: TRBV10-1; length: 14; size: -; CDR3: CATYGTGGIDEQFF; DNA: TGCGCCACCTACGGGACAGGGGGGATCGATGAGCAGTTCTTC
D: TRBD2; J: TRBJ2-1; V: TRBV7-9; length: 19; size: medium-sized; CDR3: CASSPSAGLAGGPYNEQFF; DNA: TGTGCCAGCAGCCCGTCCGCCGGACTAGCGGGGGGACCCTACAATGAGCAGTTCTTC
D: -; J: TRBJ2-3; V: TRBV6-5; length: 13; size: -; CDR3: CASSLTGTDTQYF; DNA: TGTGCCAGCAGTTTAACAGGGACAGATACGCAGTATTTT
D: -; J: TRBJ1-1; V: TRBV6-4; length: 13; size: -; CDR3: CASRQTANTEAFF; DNA: TGTGCCAGCAGGCAGACAGCTAACACTGAAGCTTTCTTT
D: TRBD2; J: TRBJ2-7; V: TRBV6-5; length: 14; size: -; CDR3: CASRQAGGDYEQYF; DNA: TGTGCCAGCAGGCAAGCGGGGGGCGATTACGAGCAGTACTTC